These 19 T cell receptor beta chains were all obtained from the same sample, sequenced in a study of T cells in Graves' hyperthyroidism and ophthalmopathy. Amplified TCR beta CDR3 regions came from RNA transcripts. The TCR CDR3 first-round RT-PCR relied on the HTBI primer set. TCRdb analysed the multiplex PCR reads with MiXCR anew, one entry per CDR3 protein. The sample carries 500,000 to 600,000 distinct CDR3 sequences, 35% to 55% recorded once. Sequenced: peripheral blood or thyroid tissue (not recorded which). These receptors all come from a woman under 30 with Graves' hyperthyroidism.

The rearrangement links TRBV10-3 to TRBJ2-2, with TRBD1 identical over 9 bases. The CDR3 covers 18 residues. In germline, CDR1 is ENHRY, CDR2 SYGVKD. V lost 0 bases, J lost 3 bases, and 8 bases stayed unmatched. The CDR3 reads CAISESWGTGSYTGELFF. As DNA, the CDR3 is TGTGCCATCAGTGAGTCCTGGGGGACAGGGAGTTACACCGGGGAGCTGTTTTTT.

In this sample, this clonotype turned up many times. The chain uses TRBV25-1 and TRBJ2-2, with 11 positions matching TRBD2. The CDR3 has 19 amino acids. The V segment lost 4 bases and the J segment 5 bases; nucleotides outside the gene matches: 15. Germline CDR1 and CDR2: MGHDK and SYGVNS. The CDR3 protein is CASSAFSTSGGRATGELFF. The CDR3, as DNA: TGTGCCAGCAGTGCTTTTTCAACTAGCGGGGGCCGAGCGACCGGGGAGCTGTTTTTT.

This clonotype was counted at least ten times. The V and J genes are TRBV4-1 and TRBJ1-5; D might be TRBD1 (5 bases). The CDR3 has 14 amino acids. The germline V and J ends were trimmed by 4 bases and 2 bases, with 9 bases remaining between them. CDR1 MGHRA and CDR2 YSYEKL come from the germline V gene. DNA for the CDR3: TGCGCCAGCAGCCCTCAACAGGGCAATCAGCCCCAGCATTTT. Residues: CASSPQQGNQPQHF.

Turning to this clonotype: A much larger clonotype is one base distant, so this may be a read error. The CDR3 DNA reads as TGTGCCATCAGTGACACGGCTAGCGGGAGGGGTGAGCAGTTCTTC. This gives the protein CAISDTASGRGEQFF. The genes are TRBV10-3 and TRBJ2-1; 12 positions match TRBD2. The CDR3 consists of 15 residues. Per the germline V gene, CDR1 is ENHRY and CDR2 is SYGVKD. The J segment lost 9 bases and the V segment lost 3 bases, leaving 6 bases of the junction unmatched.

The chain links TRBV5-8 to TRBJ1-5; tentatively, D is TRBD1 (5 bases). V was cut by 0 bases and J by 1 base, with 14 bases left in between. The V gene's germline CDR1 is SGHTS and CDR2 YDEGEE. The CDR3 loop spans 17 amino acids. The CDR3 DNA is TGTGCCAGCAGCTTGGTTTCCCTGGGACTGAGCAATCAGCCCCAGCATTTT. It codes for CASSLVSLGLSNQPQHF.

The genes are TRBV5-1 and TRBJ1-2, with 9 bases aligning to TRBD1. CDR1 and CDR2 (germline): SGHRS, YFSETQ. With V trimmed by 4 bases and J by 8 bases, 9 bases remained unmatched. This CDR3 is 14 amino acids long. The CDR3 reads CASSEGTGWSGYTF. Written as DNA, the CDR3 is TGCGCCAGCAGCGAGGGGACAGGGTGGAGCGGCTACACCTTC. The full variable domain, rest sourced from reference TRBV5-1 and TRBJ1-2, is KAGVTQTPRYLIKTRGQQVTLSCSPISGHRSVSWYQQTPGQGLQFLFEYFSETQRNKGNFPGRFSGRQFSNSRSEMNVSTLELGDSALYLCASSEGTGWSGYTFGSGTRLTVV.

This clonotype was picked up many times. This CDR3 is CASSRRVSEEETQYF. CDR3 bases: TGTGCCAGCAGCCGGCGCGTATCCGAGGAAGAGACCCAGTACTTC. The V and J genes are TRBV7-9 and TRBJ2-5, with D uncertain. The germline V gene has CDR1 SEHNR and CDR2 FQNEAQ (reference sequence). The CDR3 has 15 residues. Trimming took off 5 bases at V and 3 bases at J, with 16 bases between the two ends.

A note on this clonotype: This may arise from a read error, as a much more abundant clone is one base away. The J gene is TRBJ1-1, the V gene TRBV20-1; TRBD1 might be the D (5 bases). This CDR3 has 13 amino acids. Germline V CDR1 and CDR2: DFQATT, SNEGSKA (reference sequence). The CDR3 loop is CSVRGPGGAEAFF. CDR3 sequence (DNA): TGCAGTGTTAGAGGGCCCGGAGGGGCTGAAGCTTTCTTT.

This clonotype was observed many times. The rearrangement links TRBV12-3 or TRBV12-4 to TRBJ2-7, with 7 nucleotides matching TRBD1. The CDR3 is 14 residues long. Germline trimming cut 1 base from V and 2 bases from J; bases unmatched to any gene: 2. CDR3 region: CASSLGDRPYEQYF. The CDR3 nucleotides read TGTGCCAGCAGTTTAGGGGACAGACCCTACGAGCAGTACTTC.

The chain carries TRBV29-1 and TRBJ2-7, with D hard to call. This CDR3 is built from 10 residues. V lost 8 bases to trimming and J lost 5 bases, with 10 bases between them. CDR1 is SQVTM and CDR2 is ANQGSEA in the germline V gene. The CDR3 sequence: CSLAMDEQYF. For the CDR3, the DNA is TGCAGCTTGGCTATGGACGAGCAGTACTTC.

In regard to this clonotype: The conserved phenylalanine or tryptophan normally closing the CDR3 is absent here, so this likely arose from a read error. The V gene is TRBV12-3 or TRBV12-4, the J gene TRBJ1-2; D is ambiguous. CDR3 length: 13 residues. CDR3: CASSSLGSYGYTL. The CDR3, as DNA: TGTGCCAGCAGTTCCTTAGGGTCGTATGGTTACACCCTC.

This clonotype was detected ten times or more. V usage is TRBV6-5 and J usage is TRBJ1-5, with D hard to call. V was shortened by 5 bases and J by 9 bases, with 20 bases between the two germline ends. The CDR3 contains 15 residues. The V gene's germline CDR1 is MNHEY and CDR2 SVGAGI. CDR3 sequence: CASSPTTYSSGPQHF. DNA for the CDR3: TGTGCCAGCAGTCCCACAACTTACTCTTCTGGGCCCCAGCATTTT.

This clonotype was detected once. The chain couples TRBV29-1 to TRBJ1-2; perhaps TRBD1 as D (6 bases). The V gene's germline CDR1 is SQVTM and CDR2 ANQGSEA. CDR3 length: 15 amino acids. Deletions cut 8 bases from V and 4 bases from J, with 23 bases between. In DNA form, the CDR3 reads TGCAGCTCCCAACCGGGACACCAAAGAAGCTATGGCTACACCTTC. It translates to CSSQPGHQRSYGYTF.

The rearrangement joins TRBV5-1 to TRBJ1-1; D not certain. V was cut by 0 bases and J by 11 bases, with 11 bases left in between. Germline V gene lookup returns CDR1 SGHRS and CDR2 YFSETQ. The CDR3 is 12 residues long. The CDR3 protein is CASSLGGRDAFF. CDR3 nucleotide sequence: TGCGCCAGCAGCTTGGGCGGGAGGGATGCTTTCTTT.

The chain combines TRBV7-9 with TRBJ2-2, with 11 positions matching TRBD2. With 2 bases clipped from V and 1 base from J, the junction kept 3 bases outside the gene matches. The CDR3 length is 17 residues. CDR1 and CDR2 from the germline V gene are SEHNR and FQNEAQ (reference sequence). Here the CDR3 DNA reads TGTGCCAGCAGCTTACCGACTAGCGGGGAGAACACCGGGGAGCTGTTTTTT. It yields the protein CASSLPTSGENTGELFF.

The chain combines TRBV7-2 with TRBJ2-5, with D possibly matching TRBD1 (5 bases). Germline V gene lookup returns CDR1 SGHTA and CDR2 FQGNSA. With 5 bases removed from V and 3 bases from J, the gap between germline ends came to 16 bases. This CDR3 region has 15 residues. CDR3 in amino acids: CASSHTRDAKETQYF. The CDR3 region has the DNA TGTGCCAGCAGCCACACCAGGGATGCTAAAGAGACCCAGTACTTC.

The chain joins TRBV7-2 to TRBJ2-7, with D possibly matching TRBD2 (6 bases). The J call is doubtful: the DNA matches TRBJ2-1 better. The CDR3 covers 16 residues. Germline V gene lookup returns CDR1 SGHTA and CDR2 FQGNSA. The CDR3 loop reads CASSLGGAGSYNEQFF. The DNA for the CDR3 is TGTGCCAGCAGCTTAGGAGGGGCCGGGAGTTACAATGAGCAGTTCTTC.

The chain links TRBV6-2 or TRBV6-3 to TRBJ2-3; weak D call: TRBD2 (5 bases). The ends were cut back, 1 base at V and 3 bases at J, with 8 bases in the middle. Germline-derived CDR1 and CDR2 are MNHEY and SVGEGT. This CDR3 spans 14 amino acids. CDR3 in amino acids: CASSYWESTDTQYF. CDR3 DNA sequence: TGTGCCAGCAGTTACTGGGAGTCTACAGATACGCAGTATTTT.

This clonotype was seen many times. In DNA form, the CDR3 reads TGCAGCGTTGTCTCTAATGGTGGTTTCTTT. Translated, it gives CSVVSNGGFF. V is TRBV29-1 and J is TRBJ1-1; D gene ambiguous. The germline V and J ends were trimmed by 4 bases and 13 bases, with 13 bases remaining between them. Germline CDR1 reads SQVTM; CDR2 reads ANQGSEA. This CDR3 comprises 10 residues.